Following are 28 T cell receptor beta chains from one sample sequenced in a study of blood T cell repertoires in COVID-19 (TCRdb year 2020). Library generation was performed with the immunoSEQ multiplex PCR assay. The table comes from immuneACCESS by way of TCRdb, which keeps in-frame sequences with V and J called. Part of the clones is missing from these tables; in studies checked, under half for an unresolved V gene and the rest for unknown reasons. This sample has 30,000 to 35,000 clones in its table, and approximately 80% of those were observed once. The ten top clones hold around 29% of the sample. The sample taken for sequencing was peripheral blood. The source is a man older than 75 with acute or convalescent COVID-19.

The chain is built from TRBV19 and TRBJ2-2; a weak D match, TRBD2 (6 bases). V was trimmed by 7 bases and J by 3 bases, leaving 9 bases between them. Germline CDR1 reads LNHDA; CDR2 reads SQIVND (reference sequence). CDR3 length equals 13 residues. CDR3 residues: CASNQRDTGELFF. CDR3 sequence (DNA): TGTGCCAGTAACCAGCGGGACACCGGGGAGCTGTTTTTT.

The V call is TRBV4-3, the J call TRBJ2-7, with a possible D match to TRBD2 (6 bases). Per germline, CDR1 LGHNA and CDR2 YSLEER. V lost 4 bases, J lost 6 bases, and 13 bases lay in between. This CDR3 has 13 residues. CDR3 in amino acids: CASSLTRFGEQYF. CDR3 nucleotides: TGCGCCAGCAGCCTGACTAGGTTCGGCGAGCAGTACTTC.

This clone came up a few times. This chain connects TRBV5-5 to TRBJ2-7; TRBD2 agrees at 7 bases. Germline CDR1 is SGHKS and CDR2 is YYEKEE (reference sequence). Trimming at V came to 3 bases and at J to 2 bases, leaving 11 bases not matched to a gene. The CDR3 sequence is 16 residues long. Here the CDR3 reads CASSYEPGGGPYEQYF. The CDR3 DNA reads as TGTGCCAGCAGCTATGAGCCGGGGGGAGGGCCCTACGAGCAGTACTTC.

This sequence joins TRBV2 and TRBJ1-2; a possible D gene is TRBD1 (6 bases). This CDR3 region has 15 residues. Germline CDR1 SNHLY, CDR2 FYNNEI. Trimming removed 6 bases at V and 0 bases at J, with 14 bases between. The CDR3 DNA reads as TGTGCCAGCAGGTGGCAGGGGAACTCTAACTATGGCTACACCTTC. Translated, it gives CASRWQGNSNYGYTF.

This clone was observed a single time. The chain carries TRBV29-1 and TRBJ2-2; 8 bases align to TRBD2. The ends lost 3 bases at V and 0 bases at J; junction bases unmatched: 6. The CDR3 contains 16 residues. Germline CDR1 and CDR2: SQVTM and ANQGSEA. CDR3 amino acids: CSVEILAETNTGELFF. In DNA, the CDR3 is TGCAGCGTTGAGATACTAGCGGAAACGAACACCGGGGAGCTGTTTTTT.

The rearrangement uses TRBV19 and TRBJ2-7, with 7 bases lining up with TRBD1. Per the germline V gene, CDR1 is LNHDA and CDR2 is SQIVND (reference sequence). The trim removed 7 bases at V and 2 bases at J, leaving 8 bases unmatched. This CDR3 region has 14 residues. For the CDR3, the DNA is TGTGCCAGTACCGAGACAGGGTGGACCTACGAGCAGTACTTC. The encoded protein is CASTETGWTYEQYF.

The V gene is TRBV4-1, the J gene TRBJ1-2; 8 nucleotides align to TRBD1. CDR1 and CDR2 from the germline V gene are MGHRA and YSYEKL. This CDR3 contains 14 residues. V gave up 7 bases and J gave up 4 bases; unmatched junction bases: 8. The CDR3 nucleotides are TGCGCCAGCAAAAAGACAGGGGCGGCCTATGGCTACACCTTC. This encodes CASKKTGAAYGYTF.

The rearrangement links TRBV6-2 or TRBV6-3 to TRBJ2-7; 10 nucleotides match TRBD2. The V gene end was trimmed by 5 bases and the J gene end by 3 bases; junction bases not matched to a gene: 7. The CDR3 is made up of 15 amino acids. Germline lookup yields CDR1 MNHEY and CDR2 SVGEGT. The CDR3 region has the DNA TGTGCCAGCAGTAAGCCAGTAGCGGGGGGCTACGAGCAGTACTTC. It encodes CASSKPVAGGYEQYF.

The chain recombines TRBV6-6 with TRBJ1-4; D is uncertain. This CDR3 is 12 amino acids long. Germline V gene data show CDR1 as MNHNY and CDR2 as SVGAGI (reference sequence). Deletions cut 0 bases from V and 8 bases from J, with 4 bases between. CDR3 region: CASSYSEEKLFF. As DNA, the CDR3 is TGTGCCAGCAGTTACTCGGAGGAAAAACTGTTTTTT.

The CDR3 nucleotides are TGCGCCAGCAGCTTGGGGCCGGGGAGGGCCGTCGATGAGCAGTTCTTC. It specifies CASSLGPGRAVDEQFF. V and J are TRBV5-1 and TRBJ2-1; 7 bases match TRBD2. CDR3 length equals 16 residues. Germline CDR1 is SGHRS and CDR2 is YFSETQ. V was clipped by 0 bases and J by 8 bases; unmatched bases: 11.

This clone is medium-sized within its sample. The rearrangement links TRBV15 to TRBJ2-7; 7 positions match TRBD2. V lost 1 base and J lost 5; bases outside the gene matches: 11. The CDR3 has 16 amino acids. Germline V gives CDR1 LNHNV, CDR2 YYDKDF (reference sequence). The CDR3 sequence: CATSRGSGREADEQYF. CDR3 bases: TGTGCCACCAGCAGAGGGTCGGGCCGGGAGGCTGACGAGCAGTACTTC.

The chain is built from TRBV4-1 and TRBJ1-4, with TRBD1 identical over 12 bases. This CDR3 region has 17 residues. Germline V gene lookup returns CDR1 MGHRA and CDR2 YSYEKL. V trimming: 2 bases; J trimming: 3 bases; junction bases outside the gene matches: 4. The chain's CDR3 is CASSQPGQGAANEKLFF. The CDR3 DNA reads as TGCGCCAGCAGCCAACCGGGACAGGGGGCGGCTAATGAAAAACTGTTTTTT.

The chain links TRBV2 to TRBJ2-5; the D gene is possibly TRBD1 (6 bases). The CDR3 has 14 residues. The germline V gene has CDR1 SNHLY and CDR2 FYNNEI. Deletions cut 3 bases from V and 2 bases from J, with 10 bases between. CDR3 DNA: TGTGCCAGCAGTGACCTACAGGGACAAGAGACCCAGTACTTC. Protein sequence: CASSDLQGQETQYF.

The chain combines TRBV4-1 with TRBJ1-5; maybe TRBD1 (6 bases). Trimming shortened V by 0 bases and J by 3 bases, and 15 bases separated the two germline ends. Germline CDR1 reads MGHRA; CDR2 reads YSYEKL. This CDR3 has 17 residues. DNA for the CDR3: TGCGCCAGCAGCCAAGATCACAGGGCCTTGAACAATCAGCCCCAGCATTTT. The encoded protein is CASSQDHRALNNQPQHF.

This sequence joins TRBV12-3 or TRBV12-4 and TRBJ2-5; D is unclear. The CDR3 sequence is 12 residues long. V lost 3 bases and J lost 4, with 6 bases in between. The CDR3 loop is CASSFFVETQYF. CDR3 sequence (DNA): TGTGCCAGCAGTTTCTTCGTAGAGACCCAGTACTTC.

The chain recombines TRBV9 with TRBJ1-2, with 7 bases aligning to TRBD1. Trimming removed 3 bases from V and 8 bases from J; junction bases left unmatched: 19. The CDR3 covers 17 residues. Germline assignment: CDR1 SGDLS and CDR2 YYNGEE. The chain's CDR3 is CASSATVKGAKEEGYTF. DNA of the CDR3: TGTGCCAGCAGCGCCACTGTGAAGGGGGCGAAGGAAGAGGGCTACACCTTC.

The V gene is TRBV11-2, the J gene TRBJ2-3, with 8 bases identical to TRBD1. The junction had 13 bases not matched to a gene; V was cut back by 1 base and J by 7 bases. Germline CDR1 is SGHAT and CDR2 is FQNNGV. The length of the CDR3 is 17 residues. CDR3 sequence reads: CASSLVSGRQGAYTQYF. CDR3 DNA sequence: TGTGCCAGCAGCTTAGTCTCGGGGAGGCAGGGGGCATATACGCAGTATTTT.

The rearrangement links TRBV19 to TRBJ1-1, with 10 nucleotides matching TRBD1. Per the germline V gene, CDR1 is LNHDA and CDR2 is SQIVND (reference sequence). The CDR3 consists of 15 residues. The J segment lost 3 bases and the V segment lost 7 bases, leaving 8 bases of the junction unmatched. As DNA, the CDR3 is TGTGCCAGTACGGACAGGGGGGGGAGGGACACTGAAGCTTTCTTT. It codes for CASTDRGGRDTEAFF.

This clone was recorded only once. The CDR3 loop reads CASSARDSIGQPQHF. CDR3 DNA sequence: TGTGCCAGCAGTGCCCGGGACAGTATCGGTCAGCCCCAGCATTTT. This chain joins TRBV2 and TRBJ1-5; 7 nucleotides align to TRBD1. Germline loops: CDR1 SNHLY, CDR2 FYNNEI. This CDR3 is 15 amino acids long. The J segment lost 6 bases and the V segment lost 4 bases, leaving 9 bases of the junction unmatched.

The chain couples TRBV7-2 to TRBJ2-5; no reliable D call. This CDR3 is built from 14 residues. V shed 2 bases and J shed 1 base, with 8 bases lying between them. In germline, CDR1 is SGHTA, CDR2 FQGNSA. The CDR3 loop reads CASSLSGGQETQYF. The CDR3 nucleotides are TGTGCCAGCAGCTTAAGTGGCGGCCAAGAGACCCAGTACTTC.

The chain joins TRBV28 to TRBJ1-2; 9 bases agree with TRBD1. The CDR3 totals 15 residues. Looked up from germline, CDR1 is MDHEN and CDR2 is SYDVKM. V was pared by 4 bases and J by 3 bases, with 6 bases of the junction left unmatched. The CDR3 DNA follows: TGTGCCAGCAGTTCACAGGGGGCGAATTACTATGGCTACACCTTC. As protein: CASSSQGANYYGYTF.

The chain joins TRBV5-1 to TRBJ1-2, with 9 bases matching TRBD1. This CDR3 region has 14 residues. CDR1 and CDR2 (germline): SGHRS, YFSETQ. The junction had 8 bases not matched to a gene; V was cut back by 5 bases and J by 6 bases. This CDR3 is CASRIEGQGNGYTF. DNA of the CDR3: TGCGCCAGCAGAATAGAGGGACAGGGTAATGGCTACACCTTC.

This clone was detected once. Here the CDR3 reads CASSLRGTGTDEQYF. The CDR3 nucleotides are TGCGCCAGCAGCTTGAGAGGGACAGGGACTGACGAGCAGTACTTC. The genes are TRBV5-1 and TRBJ2-7; 9 bases are a match to TRBD1. This CDR3 spans 15 amino acids. Germline V gene lookup returns CDR1 SGHRS and CDR2 YFSETQ. The V segment lost 1 base and the J segment 5 bases; nucleotides outside the gene matches: 7.

This chain joins TRBV7-9 and TRBJ1-4; 8 bases map to TRBD1. Germline V gives CDR1 SEHNR, CDR2 FQNEAQ (reference sequence). This CDR3 region has 14 residues. V lost 3 bases to trimming and J lost 7 bases; unmatched junction nucleotides: 4. The CDR3 DNA follows: TGTGCCAGCAGCTTCCGGGACAGGCCTGAAAAACTGTTTTTT. It is translated as CASSFRDRPEKLFF.

In this sample, this clone turned up once. This chain links TRBV5-1 with TRBJ2-3, with 7 bases identical to TRBD1. Germline V gene sequence: CDR1 SGHRS, CDR2 YFSETQ. This CDR3 has 16 residues. The ends lost 0 bases at V and 0 bases at J; junction bases unmatched: 4. The chain's CDR3 is CASSLGETGSTDTQYF. The CDR3 region has the DNA TGCGCCAGCAGCTTGGGGGAGACAGGGAGCACAGATACGCAGTATTTT.

V gene TRBV18 combines with J gene TRBJ1-4, with D tentatively TRBD1 (6 bases). Germline CDR1 and CDR2: KGHSH and LQKENI. V was trimmed by 4 bases and J by 0 bases, leaving 9 bases between them. The CDR3 is 15 residues long. CDR3 amino acids: CASSQNRATNEKLFF. The CDR3 DNA reads TGTGCCAGCTCACAGAACAGGGCAACTAATGAAAAACTGTTTTTT. The entire variable domain, with the rest obtained from reference TRBV18 and TRBJ1-4, is as follows: NAGVMQNPRHLVRRRGQEARLRCSPMKGHSHVYWYRQLPEEGLKFMVYLQKENIIDESGMPKERFSAEFPKEGPSILRIQQVVRGDSAAYFCASSQNRATNEKLFFGSGTQLSVL.

This clone was recorded once. V usage is TRBV5-1 and J usage is TRBJ2-2, with 9 bases aligning to TRBD1. Looked up from germline, CDR1 is SGHRS and CDR2 is YFSETQ. CDR3 size: 17 residues. Trimming at V came to 7 bases and at J to 0 bases, leaving 10 bases not matched to a gene. CDR3 DNA: TGCGCCAGCGAACCGGGACAGGGTATAGCGAACACCGGGGAGCTGTTTTTT. Protein: CASEPGQGIANTGELFF.

This chain connects TRBV19 to TRBJ2-7; D possibly corresponds to TRBD1 (6 bases). The CDR3 is made up of 15 amino acids. The germline V gene encodes CDR1 LNHDA and CDR2 SQIVND (reference sequence). V lost 3 bases, J lost 0 bases, and 12 bases lay in between. The DNA for the CDR3 is TGTGCCAGTAGTATTAGGGACATGGGCTCCTACGAGCAGTACTTC. Translation gives CASSIRDMGSYEQYF. Full variable domain (rest looked up from reference TRBV19 and TRBJ2-7): DGGITQSPKYLFRKEGQNVTLSCEQNLNHDAMYWYRQDPGQGLRLIYYSQIVNDFQKGDIAEGYSVSREKKESFPLTVTSAQKNPTAFYLCASSIRDMGSYEQYFGPGTRLTVT.